This TCR beta chain was retrieved from a study of shared clonotypes between healthy human individuals. Study results and limitations: Non-shared clonotypes were found to have lower generation probabilities than the clonotypes that were shared by all four of the sorted-subset donors. Sequencing depth was a factor that was expected to affect clonotype sharing among donors.

This CDR3 comprises 15 residues. Germline values: CDR1 MNHNS, CDR2 SASEGT. V lost 4 bases, J lost 1 base, and 5 bases stayed unmatched. Produced via immunoSEQ multiplex PCR; TCRdb's table is partial and in-frame only. The data hold over a million clones, with roughly 96% observed a single time. Turning to this clone: Its target is unknown.

The TCR comes from a man aged 30 to 45 in good health. Sequencing was done on a sample of naive CD4+ T cells sorted from blood. As for subset: CD45RA+ positively selected. The chain recombines TRBV6-1 with TRBJ2-7; TRBD2 matches 9 bases. The CDR3 nucleotides are TGTGCCAGCAGTGCGGCTAGCGGGGTATCCTACGAGCAGTACTTC. This gives the protein CASSAASGVSYEQYF.